This T cell receptor beta chain was recorded in a study of shared clonotypes between healthy human individuals. The germline V gene has CDR1 SGHVS and CDR2 FQNEAQ. The V and J ends lost 1 base and 2 bases respectively, with 12 bases between them. CDR3 size: 16 residues. Clones were read by immunoSEQ multiplex PCR, and TCRdb kept only the in-frame ones, dropping some. Seen here are over a million clones, around 74% observed once, and the top ten hold 1.4% to 1.5%. There are a few counts of this clone. The chain recombines TRBV7-8 with TRBJ1-5; D is undetermined. This TCR was sampled from a man aged 18 to 30 in good health. Sequenced sample: memory CD4+ T cells sorted from blood. Subset: CD45RA-negative fraction. In nucleotides, the CDR3 is TGTGCCAGCAGCTTAGGCTTAGGGATTGGCAATCAGCCCCAGCATTTT. Protein: CASSLGLGIGNQPQHF. Full variable domain (outside the CDR3, taken from reference TRBV7-8 and TRBJ1-5): GAGVSQSPRYKVAKRGQDVALRCDPISGHVSLFWYQQALGQGPEFLTYFQNEAQLDKSGLPSDRFFAERPEGSVSTLKIQRTQQEDSAVYLCASSLGLGIGNQPQHFGDGTRLSIL.